This T cell receptor (beta chain) was captured by sequencing in a study of siplizumab effects on memory and regulatory T cells (dated by TCRdb to about 2019). About the full investigation: The study examined how the anti-CD2 antibody siplizumab affects alloreactive T-cell subsets in allogeneic mixed lymphocyte reactions built from human PBMCs.

Points on this clone: The specificity of this receptor is unknown. It has no much larger one-base neighbor in the sample; base qualities were not kept.

Overall study results and their limits: Siplizumab significantly lowered the cumulative frequency of alloreactive sequences that could be traced to unstimulated CD4+ memory T cells. A naive or memory phenotype could not be assigned to roughly 80-96% of proliferating CD4+ or CD8+ clones. Among mappable alloreactive CD4+ clones, an average Treg-derived fraction of about 70% was observed with siplizumab, compared with more than 25% in control reactions. The suppressive function of proliferating Tregs from siplizumab cultures was not functionally confirmed. Compared with memory T cells, unstimulated naive T cells appeared more diverse, and naive cells seemed to make a substantial contribution to the alloresponse. Sequences below about 10^-5 frequency were poorly captured, so only a minor fraction of alloreactive clones could be mapped to unstimulated subsets.

Library preparation was by the immunoSEQ multiplex PCR assay. The deep sequencing platform assayed around 94,000 TCR templates per sample. Genomic DNA extracted from sorted T cells was used for TCRbeta CDR3 sequencing. In the authors' own workflow: The R programming language was used for clonal analysis of the TCRbeta CDR3 data. Alloreactive CD4+ and CD8+ clones were defined by comparing unstimulated samples with post-reaction CFSE-low samples. Regulatory or non-regulatory origin of alloreactive CD4+ clones was assigned by matching sequences to the sorted unstimulated Treg and non-Treg repertoires. TCRdb re-hosts the immuneACCESS table, in-frame sequences only. Its copies lack some clones; in the studies checked, an unresolved V gene accounts for under half of them, and the cause for the rest is not known. For V, J and clone size, that table is used; D and trimming come from the DNA. The sample yields 100,000 to 110,000 clones; 94% were counted once. In total, the top ten clones hold approximately 1.5% of the sample.

Sorted unstimulated T cells and proliferating T cells recovered from mixed lymphocyte reactions were subjected to TCRbeta CDR3 sequencing. Fresh whole blood from about ten HLA-typed healthy donors served as the source for isolating PBMCs. Unstimulated CD4+ non-regulatory T cells were FACS-sorted to map the origin of alloreactive clones. At the junction V is shortened by 4 bases and J by 11 bases; bases outside the gene matches: 13. The germline V gene gives CDR1 as SGDLS and CDR2 as YYNGEE. There are 14 amino acids in the CDR3, from cysteine to phenylalanine inclusive. Only CDR3 DNA is held: 42 bases, read in frame from base 1.

The sample taken for sequencing was non-Treg CD4+ T cells sorted from blood. The label giving this sample's cell subset or site can be read as: FACS-sorted unstimulated CD4+ non-regulatory T cells. The V gene is TRBV9 and the J gene is TRBJ1-1; 8 junctional bases match TRBD1. This sequence originates from a human donor in good health. The DNA is as follows: TGTGCCAGCAGCCCGAACGCGCCAGGGGGCACGGCTTTCTTT. Its protein product is CASSPNAPGGTAFF.